One and the same sample provided the 3 T cell receptor beta chains below, sequenced in a study of patients and donors after allogeneic stem cell transplantation. Each CDR3 protein is one row after TCRdb ran MiXCR on the RT-PCR reads. The data contain 90,000 to 130,000 distinct CDR3 sequences, around 38% of them singletons. The sample comprised blood, either unsorted or a sorted T cell fraction (not recorded which). These receptors all come from a human donor who was either an allogeneic HSCT recipient or a stem cell or donor lymphocyte infusion donor (not recorded which). It is not recorded whose cells these are; they may come from a transplant donor.

The sample holds a few counts of this clonotype. J is TRBJ1-2 and V is TRBV7-8; a weak D match, TRBD1 (6 bases). The CDR3 is 16 residues long. V lost 5 bases and J 1 base, leaving 17 bases between the germline ends. CDR1 and CDR2 (germline): SGHVS, FQNEAQ. DNA for the CDR3: TGTGCCAGCAGCCTCCGGCGGACAGAGATTAACTATGGCTACACCTTC. This sequence encodes CASSLRRTEINYGYTF. The full variable domain, its missing parts supplied by reference TRBV7-8 and TRBJ1-2, is GAGVSQSPRYKVAKRGQDVALRCDPISGHVSLFWYQQALGQGPEFLTYFQNEAQLDKSGLPSDRFFAERPEGSVSTLKIQRTQQEDSAVYLCASSLRRTEINYGYTFGSGTRLTVV.

V gene TRBV27 combines with J gene TRBJ1-2, with D tentatively TRBD1 (5 bases). The CDR3 has 14 residues. Germline V gene data show CDR1 as MNHEY and CDR2 as SMNVEV (reference sequence). V was trimmed by 5 bases and J by 6 bases, leaving 16 bases between them. CDR3 loop: CASSLTGLLDGYTF. The CDR3 nucleotides are TGTGCCAGCAGTCTAACAGGCCTCTTGGATGGCTACACCTTC.

This clonotype has more than one count but fewer than ten. The V and J genes are TRBV15 and TRBJ2-1; 7 bases are shared with TRBD2. Germline CDR1 and CDR2: LNHNV and YYDKDF (reference sequence). The CDR3 sequence is 15 residues long. Trimming at V came to 0 bases and at J to 4 bases, leaving 3 bases not matched to a gene. CDR3 bases: TGTGCCACCAGCAGAGAGCGGGGGAGTTACAATGAGCAGTTCTTC. Its translation is CATSRERGSYNEQFF.